This TCR beta chain was captured by sequencing in a study of T and B cells in COVID-19 patients. From blood, about 250-500 ng of genomic DNA served as TRB template. Multiplex PCR with BIOMED2 TRB-A/B primer pools amplified TRB rearrangements. TCRdb reanalysed the multiplex PCR reads using MiXCR and keeps one entry per CDR3 protein. The sample holds a few thousand distinct CDR3 sequences, about 24% seen once. Germline CDR1 is SGHAT and CDR2 is FQNNGV. The CDR3 length is 14 residues. V was cut by 5 bases and J by 6 bases, with 14 bases left in between. The TCR comes from a human donor with active COVID-19. Sequences were obtained from blood. The rearrangement joins TRBV11-2 to TRBJ1-5; possible D gene TRBD1, 6 bases. CDR3 nucleotides: TGTGCCAGCAGCATCACCGGGGGGCTTCAGCCCCAGCATTTT. It translates to CASSITGGLQPQHF.